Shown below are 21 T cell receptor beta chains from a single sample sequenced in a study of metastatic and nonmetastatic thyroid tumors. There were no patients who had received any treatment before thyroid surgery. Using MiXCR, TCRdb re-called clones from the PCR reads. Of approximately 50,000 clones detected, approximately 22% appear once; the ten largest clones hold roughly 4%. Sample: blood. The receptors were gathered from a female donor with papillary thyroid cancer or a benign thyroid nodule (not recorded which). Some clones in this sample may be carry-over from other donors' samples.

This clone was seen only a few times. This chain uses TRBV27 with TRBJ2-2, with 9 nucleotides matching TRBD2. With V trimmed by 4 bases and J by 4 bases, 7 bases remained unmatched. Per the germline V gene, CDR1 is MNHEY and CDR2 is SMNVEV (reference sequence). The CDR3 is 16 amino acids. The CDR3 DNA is TGTGCCAGCAGTTACAGAGGACTAGCGCTCACCGGGGAGCTGTTTTTT. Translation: CASSYRGLALTGELFF.

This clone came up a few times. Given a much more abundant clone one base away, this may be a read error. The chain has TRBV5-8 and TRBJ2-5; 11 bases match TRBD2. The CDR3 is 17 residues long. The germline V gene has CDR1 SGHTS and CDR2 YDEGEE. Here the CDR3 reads CASSSRLAGWKQETRYF. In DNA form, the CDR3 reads TGTGCCAGCAGCTCAAGACTAGCGGGATGGAAACAAGAGACCCGGTACTTC.

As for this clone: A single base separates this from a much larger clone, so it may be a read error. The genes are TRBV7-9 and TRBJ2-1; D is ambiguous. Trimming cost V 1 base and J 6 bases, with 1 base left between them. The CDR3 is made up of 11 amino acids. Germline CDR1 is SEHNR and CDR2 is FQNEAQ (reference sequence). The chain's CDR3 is CASSLVNEQFF. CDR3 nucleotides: TGTGCCAGCAGCTTAGTCAATGAGCAGTTCTTC.

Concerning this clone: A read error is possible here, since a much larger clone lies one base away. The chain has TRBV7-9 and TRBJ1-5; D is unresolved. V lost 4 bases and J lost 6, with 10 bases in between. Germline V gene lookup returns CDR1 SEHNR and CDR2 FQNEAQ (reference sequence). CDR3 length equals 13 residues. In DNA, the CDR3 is TGTGCCAGCAGCTCACATGGAGGTCAGCCCCAGCATTTT. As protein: CASSSHGGQPQHF.

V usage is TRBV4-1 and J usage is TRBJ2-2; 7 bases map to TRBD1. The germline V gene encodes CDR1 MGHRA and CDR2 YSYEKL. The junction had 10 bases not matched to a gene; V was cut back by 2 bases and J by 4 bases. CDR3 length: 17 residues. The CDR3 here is CASSQRQGRCATGELFF. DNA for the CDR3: TGCGCCAGCAGCCAACGACAGGGCCGTTGTGCCACCGGGGAGCTGTTTTTT.

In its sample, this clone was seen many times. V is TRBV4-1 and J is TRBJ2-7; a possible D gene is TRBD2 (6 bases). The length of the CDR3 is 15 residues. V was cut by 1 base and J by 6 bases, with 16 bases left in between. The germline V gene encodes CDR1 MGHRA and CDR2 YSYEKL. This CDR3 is CASSQALGPSAEQYF. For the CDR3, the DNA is TGCGCCAGCAGCCAAGCCTTAGGGCCTAGCGCCGAGCAGTACTTC.

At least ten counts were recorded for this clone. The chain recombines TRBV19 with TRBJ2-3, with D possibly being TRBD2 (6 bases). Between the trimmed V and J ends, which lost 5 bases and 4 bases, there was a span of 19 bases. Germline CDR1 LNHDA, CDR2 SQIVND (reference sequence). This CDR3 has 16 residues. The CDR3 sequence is CASSSGTAQEADTQYF. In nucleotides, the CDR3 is TGTGCCAGTAGTTCCGGGACTGCGCAAGAGGCAGATACGCAGTATTTT.

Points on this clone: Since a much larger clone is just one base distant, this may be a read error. CDR3 loop: CASSFAQAGALEQYF. CDR3 DNA sequence: TGTGCCAGCAGCTTTGCACAGGCGGGGGCCCTCGAGCAGTACTTC. The chain joins TRBV5-5 to TRBJ2-7; tentative D call: TRBD2 (7 bases). Germline V CDR1 and CDR2: SGHKS, YYEKEE (reference sequence). Trimming removed 2 bases from V and 6 bases from J, with 18 bases in between. This CDR3 has 15 residues.

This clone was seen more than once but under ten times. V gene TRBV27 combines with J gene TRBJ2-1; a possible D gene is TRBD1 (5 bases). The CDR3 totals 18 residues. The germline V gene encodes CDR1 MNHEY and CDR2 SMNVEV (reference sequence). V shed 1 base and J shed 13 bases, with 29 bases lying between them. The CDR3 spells CASSLYRGGHVAVRSQFF. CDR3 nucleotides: TGTGCCAGCAGTTTATATCGCGGTGGACATGTGGCCGTCCGGAGTCAGTTCTTC.

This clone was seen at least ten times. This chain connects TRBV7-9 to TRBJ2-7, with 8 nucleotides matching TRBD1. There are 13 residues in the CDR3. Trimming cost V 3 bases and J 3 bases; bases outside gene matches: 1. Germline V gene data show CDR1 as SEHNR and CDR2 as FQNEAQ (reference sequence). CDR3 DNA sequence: TGTGCCAGCAGCTTCACAGGGGGCTACGAGCAGTACTTC. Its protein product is CASSFTGGYEQYF. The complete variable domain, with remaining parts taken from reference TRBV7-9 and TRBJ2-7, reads DTGVSQNPRHKITKRGQNVTFRCDPISEHNRLYWYRQTLGQGPEFLTYFQNEAQLEKSRLLSDRFSAERPKGSFSTLEIQRTEQGDSAMYLCASSFTGGYEQYFGPGTRLTVT.

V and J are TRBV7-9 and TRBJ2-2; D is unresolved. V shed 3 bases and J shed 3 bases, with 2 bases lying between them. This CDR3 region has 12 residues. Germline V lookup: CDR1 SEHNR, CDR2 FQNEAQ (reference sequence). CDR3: CASSFYTGELFF. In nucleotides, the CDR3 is TGTGCCAGCAGCTTTTACACCGGGGAGCTGTTTTTT.

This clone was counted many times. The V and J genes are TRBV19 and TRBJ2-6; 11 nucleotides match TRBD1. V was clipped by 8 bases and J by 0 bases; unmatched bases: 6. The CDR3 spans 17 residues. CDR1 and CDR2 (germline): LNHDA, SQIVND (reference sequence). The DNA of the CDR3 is TGTGCCAGTCGGGGACAGGGGGTCCTCTCTGGGGCCAACGTCCTGACTTTC. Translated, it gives CASRGQGVLSGANVLTF.

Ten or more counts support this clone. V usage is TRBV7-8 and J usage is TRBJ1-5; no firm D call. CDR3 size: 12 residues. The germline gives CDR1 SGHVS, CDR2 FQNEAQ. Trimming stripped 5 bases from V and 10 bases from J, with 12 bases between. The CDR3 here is CASSPEMYPQHF. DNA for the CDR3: TGTGCCAGCAGCCCCGAAATGTACCCCCAGCATTTT.

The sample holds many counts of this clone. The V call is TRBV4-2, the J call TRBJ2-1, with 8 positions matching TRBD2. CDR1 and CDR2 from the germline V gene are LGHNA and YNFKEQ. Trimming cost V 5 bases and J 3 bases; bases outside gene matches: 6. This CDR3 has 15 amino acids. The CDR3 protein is CASSEAGDGYNEQFF. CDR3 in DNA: TGTGCCAGCAGCGAAGCGGGAGACGGCTACAATGAGCAGTTCTTC.

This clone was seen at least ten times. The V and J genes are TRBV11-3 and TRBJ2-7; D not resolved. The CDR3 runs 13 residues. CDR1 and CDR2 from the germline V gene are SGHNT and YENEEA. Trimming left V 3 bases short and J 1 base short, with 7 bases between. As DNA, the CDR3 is TGTGCCAGCAGCTTTGGTAGTTCCTACGAGCAGTACTTC. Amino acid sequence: CASSFGSSYEQYF.

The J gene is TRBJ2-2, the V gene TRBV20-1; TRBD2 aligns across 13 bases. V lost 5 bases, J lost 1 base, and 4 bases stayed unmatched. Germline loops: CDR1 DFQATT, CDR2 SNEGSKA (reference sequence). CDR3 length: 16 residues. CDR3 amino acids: CSAPGLAGMNTGELFF. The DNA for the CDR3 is TGCAGTGCTCCGGGACTAGCGGGGATGAACACCGGGGAGCTGTTTTTT.

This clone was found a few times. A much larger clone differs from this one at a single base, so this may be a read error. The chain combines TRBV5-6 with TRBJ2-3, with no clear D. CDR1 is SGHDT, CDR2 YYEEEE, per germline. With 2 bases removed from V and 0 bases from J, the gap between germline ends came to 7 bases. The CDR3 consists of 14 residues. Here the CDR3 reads CASSFARSTDTQYF. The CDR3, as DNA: TGTGCCAGCAGCTTTGCCCGGAGCACAGATACGCAGTATTTT.

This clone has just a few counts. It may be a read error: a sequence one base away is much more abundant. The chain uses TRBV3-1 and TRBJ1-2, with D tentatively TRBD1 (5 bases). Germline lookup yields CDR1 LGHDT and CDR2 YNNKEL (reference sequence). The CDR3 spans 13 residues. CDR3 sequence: CASSQEAGDHLSF. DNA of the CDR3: TGTGCCAGCAGCCAAGAAGCGGGGGATCATCTCTCCTTC.

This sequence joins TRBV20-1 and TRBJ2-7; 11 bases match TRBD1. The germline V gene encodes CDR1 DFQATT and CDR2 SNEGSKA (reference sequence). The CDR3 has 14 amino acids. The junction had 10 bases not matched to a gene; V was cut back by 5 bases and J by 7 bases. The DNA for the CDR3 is TGCAGTGCTCATGGGGGACAGGGGGAGGAAGAGCAGTACTTC. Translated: CSAHGGQGEEEQYF.

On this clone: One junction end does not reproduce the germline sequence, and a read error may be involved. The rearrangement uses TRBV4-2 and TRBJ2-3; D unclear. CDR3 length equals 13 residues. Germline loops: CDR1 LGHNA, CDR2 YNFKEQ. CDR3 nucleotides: TGTGCCAGCAGCCAAACCTCAGGAGATACGCATTCTTTT. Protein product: CASSQTSGDTHSF.

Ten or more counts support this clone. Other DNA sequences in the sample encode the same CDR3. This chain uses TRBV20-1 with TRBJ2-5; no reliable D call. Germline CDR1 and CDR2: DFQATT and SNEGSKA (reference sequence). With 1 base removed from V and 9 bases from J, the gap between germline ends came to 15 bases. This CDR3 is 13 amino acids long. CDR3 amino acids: CSARVGQNKAQYF. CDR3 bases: TGCAGTGCTAGAGTAGGCCAGAATAAGGCCCAGTACTTC.